The rows below give T cell receptor beta chains drawn from one sample of a study of identical twins. TCRdb re-analysed the 5' RACE reads in MiXCR, keeping a single row per CDR3 protein. The sample holds roughly 240,000 distinct CDR3 sequences, 7.5% seen once. Separately, the same data were catalogued under a study of yellow fever vaccine responses in identical twins.

The sample taken for sequencing was CD8+ T cells sorted from blood. Receptor source: a woman aged 18-29 years in good health. CDR3s include the opening cysteine and the closing phenylalanine or tryptophan. Fields, in order: V gene, CDR3 protein.

TRBV29-1	CSVVWGASANTGELFF
TRBV9	CASSANNRAANTGELFF
TRBV9	CASSPGGDTEAFF
TRBV10-1	CASSKDPLPGNTEAFF
TRBV28	CASSLWTDRETQYF
TRBV5-1	CASSLALSRDNEQFF
TRBV7-6	CASSLVFNFEMGETQYF
TRBV28	CASSLLMDMSVDTQYF
TRBV2	CASSEDGTDQETQYF
TRBV28	CASGYRANGLAAQETQYF
TRBV4-1	CASSQGPSGPQHF
TRBV12-3/TRBV12-4	CASSLRTDTQYF
TRBV27	CASSFLGDGNQPQHF
TRBV6-5	CASSYSTGGVNTEAFF
TRBV11-2	CASSLPPTSGRALSSYNEQFF
TRBV11-2	CASSFSPPRASGNTIYF
TRBV7-8	CASSLASGRAPDTQYF
TRBV27	CASRPTGEQGNQPQHF
TRBV6-1	CASRPGQLIASTEAFF
TRBV7-8	CASSLVPGLHGETDTQYF
TRBV12-3/TRBV12-4	CASRSGHLNTEAFF
TRBV28	CASSLYGDVGYGYTF
TRBV4-1	CAAGSGGFLTGELFF
TRBV4-2	CASSQKGWGGELFF
TRBV5-1	CASSSSGTGIMNTEAFF
TRBV3-1	CASSLDSSGNTIYF
TRBV9	CASSASDIVTETQYF
TRBV24-1	CATSHGTGELFF
TRBV7-4	CASSSTAGTSGRDNEQFF
TRBV2	CASSEKGSIVGGMSYEQFF
TRBV20-1	CSARAQLAGDTDTQYF
TRBV29-1	CSVEEGTKVEAFF
TRBV13	CASSFSPQAGLVDTQYF
TRBV13	CASSSFGTGGMDTEAFF
TRBV12-3/TRBV12-4	CASSWTGGTDTQYF
TRBV5-6	CASSHSDKLYEQYF
TRBV5-6	CASSGGTGRGNEQFF
TRBV27	CASSQTSGGALSYNEQFF
TRBV4-2	CASSQDGDSGNTIYF
TRBV19	CASSNGQGGFYTQYF
TRBV11-2	CASSPNRADQPQHF
TRBV28	CASSLLGTGDFNTEAFF
TRBV20-1	CSARSTSGRAPNEQFF
TRBV6-1	CASSEVGMTGPSRTQYF
TRBV4-1	CASSQDRKNEQFF